The 20 T cell receptor beta chains reported below all come from one sample, sequenced in a study of post-analysis software for immune sequencing data. The study, taken as a whole, reports: Patients had higher frequencies than controls of roughly 5 TRBV segments, including TRBV5-6, TRBV5-1 and TRBV20-1.

Prepared libraries of TCR beta cDNA carried unique molecular identifiers. One entry per CDR3 protein, called by TCRdb with MiXCR from the PCR reads. This table has 650,000 to 900,000 distinct CDR3 sequences, more than 45% appearing once. No antigen is known for these receptors. Material: blood. Receptors originate from a girl aged 5-17 years with multiple sclerosis.

The CDR3 reads CSARDRNSGANVLTF. CDR3 sequence (DNA): TGCAGTGCTAGAGACAGGAACTCTGGGGCCAACGTCCTGACTTTC. This chain joins TRBV20-1 and TRBJ2-6; D unresolved. The CDR3 consists of 15 residues. Trimming removed 0 bases from V and 0 bases from J, with 6 bases in between. The germline V gene has CDR1 DFQATT and CDR2 SNEGSKA (reference sequence).

The rearrangement links TRBV27 to TRBJ2-4; 9 positions agree with TRBD2. TRBJ2-7 matches the DNA end more closely, so the J call is doubtful. Germline CDR1 MNHEY, CDR2 SMNVEV (reference sequence). This CDR3 has 16 residues. As DNA, the CDR3 is TGTGCCAGCAGCATCGGGGCTAGCGGGAACCCCTACGAGCAGTACTTC. This gives the protein CASSIGASGNPYEQYF.

This clonotype was seen a few times. The V and J genes are TRBV5-1 and TRBJ2-7, with D tentatively TRBD1 (5 bases). This CDR3 spans 14 amino acids. Germline V gene sequence: CDR1 SGHRS, CDR2 YFSETQ. With 1 base removed from V and 1 base from J, the gap between germline ends came to 9 bases. Written as DNA, the CDR3 is TGCGCCAGCAGCTTGTTGGGGCCGTCCTACGAGCAGTACTTC. It encodes CASSLLGPSYEQYF.

This clonotype has at least ten counts. Relative to the germline gene, one junction end is altered; a read error may explain this. The V and J genes are TRBV7-2 and TRBJ2-5; 8 nucleotides line up with TRBD1. The J call may be mistaken, given a closer DNA end match to TRBJ2-7. Germline V CDR1 and CDR2: SGHTA, FQGNSA. This CDR3 comprises 14 residues. The CDR3 loop is CASSLGGTGYEQYF. The DNA of the CDR3 is TGCGCCAGCAGCTTGGGCGGGACAGGATACGAGCAGTACTTC.

This clonotype turned up a few times. The chain combines TRBV24-1 with TRBJ2-3; 8 bases agree with TRBD2. There are 14 residues in the CDR3. The V gene end was trimmed by 7 bases and the J gene end by 6 bases; junction bases not matched to a gene: 8. Germline CDR1 is KGHDR and CDR2 is SFDVKD. The CDR3 here is CATSITSGGDTQYF. The CDR3 coding sequence is TGTGCCACCAGCATTACTAGCGGAGGGGATACGCAGTATTTT.

V is TRBV30 and J is TRBJ2-1, with D hard to call. Germline assignment: CDR1 GTSNPN and CDR2 SVGIG (reference sequence). V was trimmed by 2 bases and J by 2 bases, leaving 7 bases between them. This CDR3 is built from 13 residues. The CDR3 nucleotides read TGTGCCTGGAGTTCTGGGCCCTACAATGAGCAGTTCTTC. It translates to CAWSSGPYNEQFF.

This chain uses TRBV7-2 with TRBJ2-3, with 9 bases lining up with TRBD1. Losses at the gene ends were 0 bases for V and 4 bases for J; bases not matched to a gene: 2. CDR1 and CDR2 from the germline V gene are SGHTA and FQGNSA. The CDR3 covers 15 residues. CDR3 sequence: CASSLAGQGSDTQYF. In DNA form, the CDR3 reads TGTGCCAGCAGCTTAGCAGGACAGGGGTCAGATACGCAGTATTTT.

This sequence joins TRBV27 and TRBJ1-5; D not resolved. Germline V CDR1 and CDR2: MNHEY, SMNVEV (reference sequence). Trimming left V 0 bases short and J 5 bases short, with 11 bases between. The CDR3 spans 15 residues. This chain's CDR3 is CASSLSGGGDQPQHF. CDR3 DNA: TGTGCCAGCAGTTTATCTGGTGGTGGTGATCAGCCCCAGCATTTT.

In this sample, this clonotype turned up a few times. The V call is TRBV28, the J call TRBJ2-7; D ambiguous. CDR3 length: 14 amino acids. V lost 1 base and J 4 bases, leaving 11 bases between the germline ends. Germline CDR1 reads MDHEN; CDR2 reads SYDVKM. CDR3 sequence: CASSLSRRLYEQYF. CDR3 coding DNA: TGTGCCAGCAGTTTATCCCGCAGATTGTACGAGCAGTACTTC.

At least ten counts were recorded for this clonotype. The chain uses TRBV20-1 and TRBJ2-1, with TRBD1 identical over 8 bases. Germline CDR1 DFQATT, CDR2 SNEGSKA (reference sequence). This CDR3 contains 15 residues. The ends lost 0 bases at V and 10 bases at J; junction bases unmatched: 11. CDR3 nucleotides: TGCAGTGCTAGAGATCGGCCTCTTACAGGGGGAGAGCAGTTCTTC. Protein product: CSARDRPLTGGEQFF.

V and J are TRBV28 and TRBJ1-2; D is perhaps TRBD1 (5 bases). Germline-derived CDR1 and CDR2 are MDHEN and SYDVKM. This CDR3 spans 12 amino acids. Trimming removed 7 bases at V and 6 bases at J, with 12 bases between. In DNA, the CDR3 is TGTGCCAGCAAAGAGGGGACCCATGGCTACACCTTC. Its protein is CASKEGTHGYTF.

The chain recombines TRBV28 with TRBJ2-7; tentative D call: TRBD2 (5 bases). Germline V CDR1 and CDR2: MDHEN, SYDVKM. The V end was cut by 4 bases, the J end by 5 bases, with 9 bases between. The CDR3 length is 12 residues. The chain's CDR3 is CASSWAGNEQYF. DNA of the CDR3: TGTGCCAGCAGTTGGGCCGGGAACGAGCAGTACTTC.

V is TRBV7-9 and J is TRBJ2-5; D is uncertain. CDR3 length: 14 amino acids. V was cut by 4 bases and J by 5 bases, with 14 bases left in between. Germline assignment: CDR1 SEHNR and CDR2 FQNEAQ (reference sequence). This CDR3 reads CASSSQARWETQYF. CDR3 sequence (DNA): TGTGCCAGCAGCTCCCAAGCTCGGTGGGAGACCCAGTACTTC.

The chain is built from TRBV20-1 and TRBJ2-4, with 10 bases matching TRBD2. Losses at the gene ends were 2 bases for V and 6 bases for J; bases not matched to a gene: 4. The CDR3 consists of 14 residues. CDR1 and CDR2 from the germline V gene are DFQATT and SNEGSKA (reference sequence). The CDR3 spells CSARLAGAGNIQYF. In DNA form, the CDR3 reads TGCAGTGCTAGACTAGCGGGAGCGGGAAACATTCAGTACTTC.

The table lists this clonotype with a count of one. The J gene is TRBJ2-1, the V gene TRBV5-6; the match to TRBD2 covers 11 bases. The CDR3 contains 15 residues. The trim removed 1 base at V and 9 bases at J, leaving 6 bases unmatched. Germline V CDR1 and CDR2: SGHDT, YYEEEE. CDR3 in amino acids: CASSLPLAGELEQFF. The CDR3 DNA is TGTGCCAGCAGCTTGCCACTAGCGGGAGAGCTTGAGCAGTTCTTC.

This clonotype appeared a single time. CDR3 coding DNA: TGCAGTGCTAGAGTGCCCGGGACAGGGGGCGAGCAGTACTTC. This encodes CSARVPGTGGEQYF. The chain employs TRBV20-1 and TRBJ2-7; TRBD1 matches at 11 bases. The trim removed 1 base at V and 6 bases at J, leaving 5 bases unmatched. This CDR3 has 14 residues. Looked up from germline, CDR1 is DFQATT and CDR2 is SNEGSKA (reference sequence).

This chain joins TRBV29-1 and TRBJ2-1; D might be TRBD1 (5 bases). V gave up 4 bases and J gave up 13 bases, with 23 bases separating them. The germline V gene encodes CDR1 SQVTM and CDR2 ANQGSEA. This CDR3 contains 14 residues. The DNA for the CDR3 is TGCAGCGTTGGGACACGGATATCCCAAGAGACCCAGTTCTTC. Translated, it gives CSVGTRISQETQFF.

The table lists this clonotype with a count of one. The chain combines TRBV6-5 with TRBJ2-1, with TRBD2 as a possible D gene (5 bases). V was pared by 6 bases and J by 1 base, with 10 bases between. This CDR3 region has 14 residues. The V gene's germline CDR1 is MNHEY and CDR2 SVGAGI. The CDR3 coding sequence is TGTGCCAGCAGGATGAGCGGTTCCTACAATGAGCAGTTCTTC. This encodes CASRMSGSYNEQFF.

The rearrangement joins TRBV3-1 to TRBJ1-2, with a weak D call TRBD1 (5 bases). This CDR3 spans 15 amino acids. Per germline, CDR1 LGHDT and CDR2 YNNKEL (reference sequence). Trimming removed 1 base at V and 5 bases at J, with 14 bases between. The CDR3 loop reads CASSQGGRVEYGYTF. The CDR3, as DNA: TGTGCCAGCAGCCAAGGGGGCAGGGTGGAGTATGGCTACACCTTC.

The chain links TRBV6-5 to TRBJ2-3; possible D gene TRBD2, 5 bases. The CDR3 is made up of 14 amino acids. Trimming took off 4 bases at V and 7 bases at J, with 15 bases between the two ends. Per germline, CDR1 MNHEY and CDR2 SVGAGI. In DNA, the CDR3 is TGTGCCAGCAGTTCATCGGGCTCGGGGTATACGCAGTATTTT. It specifies CASSSSGSGYTQYF.